The present entry profiles one T cell receptor (beta chain) with its context. Its specificity is not known. The germline gives CDR1 SGHVS, CDR2 FQNEAQ. The CDR3 spans 16 residues. The V and J ends lost 4 bases and 8 bases, in that order; junction bases with no gene match: 11. The data are from a study of shared clonotypes between healthy human individuals. Study-wide results and caveats: Unshared clonotypes carried lower generation probabilities than those common to all four donors. Represented genetic and exposure-history diversity was restricted by having few donors.

Terminally differentiated effector memory CD45RA+ cells were left out of the naive CD8 fraction, which was CD45RO-negative and positively selected for CCR7. Researchers ran the assay at a deep level. Generated by immunoSEQ multiplex PCR, the TCRdb table keeps only in-frame clones and is missing some. The sample holds 800,000 to 950,000 clones, 90% to 98% seen once. Sequenced input: naive CD8+ T cells sorted from blood. The V gene is TRBV7-8, the J gene TRBJ1-4, with TRBD1 identical over 9 bases. The TCR was taken from a young man in good health. The CDR3 protein is CASSSPGQGGGEKLFF. In DNA form, the CDR3 reads TGTGCCAGCAGCTCGCCGGGACAGGGAGGAGGGGAAAAACTGTTTTTT.